Shown below are 20 T cell receptor beta chains from a single sample sequenced in a study of CD4+ T cells in melanoma. Method: immunoSEQ multiplex PCR; TCRdb's copy keeps in-frame clones and lacks some. The data contain 20,000 to 25,000 clones, roughly 78% of them seen just once; the ten biggest clones take up about 8.8%. These receptors were obtained from a human donor with melanoma.

This clone was counted only a few times. This chain connects TRBV5-1 to TRBJ2-1, with no clear D. The CDR3 sequence is 15 residues long. Germline CDR1 and CDR2: SGHRS and YFSETQ. V lost 2 bases, J lost 7 bases, and 16 bases lay in between. The CDR3 loop is CASSLIPGQGNEQFF. The CDR3 coding sequence is TGCGCCAGCAGCTTAATCCCGGGCCAAGGGAATGAGCAGTTCTTC. Supplemented by reference TRBV5-1 and TRBJ2-1, the full variable domain reads KAGVTQTPRYLIKTRGQQVTLSCSPISGHRSVSWYQQTPGQGLQFLFEYFSETQRNKGNFPGRFSGRQFSNSRSEMNVSTLELGDSALYLCASSLIPGQGNEQFFGPGTRLTVL.

This clone was counted a few times. The chain uses TRBV2 and TRBJ1-2, with D tentatively TRBD1 (5 bases). Germline values: CDR1 SNHLY, CDR2 FYNNEI. Between the trimmed V and J ends, which lost 5 bases and 7 bases, there was a span of 20 bases. The CDR3 contains 15 residues. The CDR3 nucleotides are TGTGCCAGCAGTCAAGGGACGTCTGCGATGAGTGGCTACACCTTC. Translating it yields CASSQGTSAMSGYTF.

This sequence joins TRBV20-1 and TRBJ2-5; no clear D. Trimming removed 8 bases from V and 4 bases from J, with 11 bases in between. CDR1 and CDR2 from the germline V gene are DFQATT and SNEGSKA (reference sequence). The CDR3 spans 11 residues. The CDR3 sequence is CSLGTAETQYF. CDR3 in DNA: TGCAGTTTAGGAACGGCAGAGACCCAGTACTTC.

CDR3 sequence reads: CASKRGDTDTQYF. The DNA for the CDR3 is TGTGCCAGCAAGCGGGGCGACACAGATACGCAGTATTTT. This chain connects TRBV6-1 to TRBJ2-3, with 7 bases fitting TRBD2. Germline CDR1 is MNHNS and CDR2 is SASEGT. J was trimmed by 2 bases and V by 7 bases; bases with no gene match: 3. The CDR3 totals 13 residues.

The chain couples TRBV19 to TRBJ1-2; D is unclear. V lost 4 bases and J lost 5, with 14 bases in between. The CDR3 length is 14 residues. CDR1 and CDR2 (germline): LNHDA, SQIVND (reference sequence). The DNA for the CDR3 is TGTGCCAGTAGTACCTCCGGGATCAAATATGGCTACACCTTC. Translating gives CASSTSGIKYGYTF.

The chain has TRBV18 and TRBJ1-3; no clear D gene. The CDR3 has 16 residues. V shed 2 bases and J shed 2 bases, with 13 bases lying between them. Germline-derived CDR1 and CDR2 are KGHSH and LQKENI. CDR3 in amino acids: CASSPLNLNPGNTIYF. CDR3 sequence (DNA): TGTGCCAGCTCACCATTAAATCTGAATCCTGGAAACACCATATATTTT. The full variable domain, rest sourced from reference TRBV18 and TRBJ1-3, is NAGVMQNPRHLVRRRGQEARLRCSPMKGHSHVYWYRQLPEEGLKFMVYLQKENIIDESGMPKERFSAEFPKEGPSILRIQQVVRGDSAAYFCASSPLNLNPGNTIYFGEGSWLTVV.

This clone was detected only a few times. V gene TRBV7-2 combines with J gene TRBJ1-2; D not certain. V dropped 1 base and J dropped 8 bases, with 11 bases sitting between them. Germline CDR1 is SGHTA and CDR2 is FQGNSA. The CDR3 length is 13 residues. The CDR3 region is CASSLVPGKGYTF. DNA for the CDR3: TGTGCCAGCAGCTTAGTCCCAGGAAAAGGCTACACCTTC.

The chain recombines TRBV27 with TRBJ2-2; D perhaps matches TRBD2 (6 bases). This CDR3 region has 16 residues. The V gene's germline CDR1 is MNHEY and CDR2 SMNVEV (reference sequence). V gave up 5 bases and J gave up 5 bases, with 18 bases separating them. The CDR3 loop is CASSPLTGVATGELFF. The CDR3 nucleotides are TGTGCCAGCAGTCCCCTGACGGGGGTCGCTACCGGGGAGCTGTTTTTT.

This clone was seen a handful of times. V gene TRBV18 combines with J gene TRBJ1-1; D is uncertain. Germline V gene sequence: CDR1 KGHSH, CDR2 LQKENI. The CDR3 loop spans 15 amino acids. V was cut by 4 bases and J by 0 bases, with 12 bases left in between. This CDR3 reads CASSRPGRMNTEAFF. The CDR3, as DNA: TGTGCCAGCTCACGTCCGGGCAGGATGAACACTGAAGCTTTCTTT.

The chain is built from TRBV6-6 and TRBJ1-6; D is unclear. Trimming took off 7 bases at V and 0 bases at J, with 13 bases between the two ends. The CDR3 has 16 amino acids. The germline gives CDR1 MNHNY, CDR2 SVGAGI (reference sequence). CDR3 residues: CASTPSGSSYNSPLHF. As DNA, the CDR3 is TGTGCCAGCACCCCCTCGGGGAGCTCCTATAATTCACCCCTCCACTTT.

V is TRBV6-7 and J is TRBJ2-6; D is unresolved. TRBV6-7 is noted as an ORF with a role that remains uncertain. This CDR3 is 18 amino acids long. The V and J ends lost 5 bases and 5 bases respectively, with 22 bases between them. The DNA for the CDR3 is TGTGCCAGCAGTACGCGTTGGCGTTTACAAAGTCGGGCCAACGTCCTGACTTTC. Its protein product is CASSTRWRLQSRANVLTF.

The chain recombines TRBV5-1 with TRBJ2-5; D might be TRBD1 (6 bases). The germline V gene has CDR1 SGHRS and CDR2 YFSETQ. Trimming removed 2 bases at V and 1 base at J, with 9 bases between. The CDR3 contains 14 residues. In nucleotides, the CDR3 is TGCGCCAGCAGCTTAACAGGGACCCAAGAGACCCAGTACTTC. Its translation: CASSLTGTQETQYF.

The chain uses TRBV7-2 and TRBJ2-7; a weak D match, TRBD2 (5 bases). This CDR3 has 13 amino acids. V dropped 5 bases and J dropped 3 bases, with 11 bases sitting between them. CDR1 SGHTA and CDR2 FQGNSA come from the germline V gene. The CDR3 protein is CASSPLEDYEQYF. CDR3 bases: TGTGCCAGCAGCCCTCTGGAGGACTACGAGCAGTACTTC.

The rearrangement uses TRBV9 and TRBJ2-3, with TRBD2 matching over 12 bases. This CDR3 comprises 19 residues. V trimming: 0 bases; J trimming: 1 base; junction bases outside the gene matches: 9. Looked up from germline, CDR1 is SGDLS and CDR2 is YYNGEE. CDR3 loop: CASSVAWTSGALGTDTQYF. For the CDR3, the DNA is TGTGCCAGCAGCGTAGCTTGGACTAGCGGGGCCCTCGGCACAGATACGCAGTATTTT. Variable domain in full (rest from reference TRBV9 and TRBJ2-3): DSGVTQTPKHLITATGQRVTLRCSPRSGDLSVYWYQQSLDQGLQFLIQYYNGEERAKGNILERFSAQQFPDLHSELNLSSLELGDSALYFCASSVAWTSGALGTDTQYFGPGTRLTVL.

The gene calls are TRBV5-1 and TRBJ1-2; 8 positions match TRBD1. This CDR3 spans 15 amino acids. The V gene end was trimmed by 1 base and the J gene end by 7 bases; junction bases not matched to a gene: 9. Germline loops: CDR1 SGHRS, CDR2 YFSETQ. Here the CDR3 reads CASSLSGQGASGYTF. CDR3 nucleotide sequence: TGCGCCAGCAGCTTGTCAGGACAGGGTGCGAGTGGCTACACCTTC.

The J gene is TRBJ1-6, the V gene TRBV10-1; a weak D match, TRBD1 (6 bases). Germline V lookup: CDR1 WNHNN, CDR2 SYGVQD (reference sequence). V lost 3 bases and J 5 bases, leaving 11 bases between the germline ends. The CDR3 totals 15 residues. The CDR3: CASSDGGTNNSPLHF. CDR3 in DNA: TGCGCCAGCAGTGATGGGGGCACGAATAATTCACCCCTCCACTTT.

This rearrangement joins TRBV6-5 to TRBJ2-7; 10 nucleotides agree with TRBD1. The junction had 1 base not matched to a gene; V was cut back by 8 bases and J by 3 bases. The CDR3 extends over 12 amino acids. Germline CDR1 MNHEY, CDR2 SVGAGI. CDR3 sequence (DNA): TGTGCCAGCCGGGACAGGGGCTACGAGCAGTACTTC. As protein: CASRDRGYEQYF.

The gene calls are TRBV6-5 and TRBJ2-7; D is unclear. V gave up 2 bases and J gave up 3 bases, with 8 bases separating them. Looked up from germline, CDR1 is MNHEY and CDR2 is SVGAGI. This CDR3 region has 13 residues. The CDR3 nucleotides read TGTGCCAGCAGTTACGGTAACGGCTACGAGCAGTACTTC. Translating gives CASSYGNGYEQYF.

In DNA form, the CDR3 reads TGTGCCAGTAGTTTTGACAGTAGAGGTTCACCCCTCCACTTT. Its translation: CASSFDSRGSPLHF. V and J are TRBV19 and TRBJ1-6; a possible D gene is TRBD1 (5 bases). V lost 5 bases and J 9 bases, leaving 14 bases between the germline ends. CDR1 LNHDA and CDR2 SQIVND come from the germline V gene (reference sequence). This CDR3 has 14 amino acids.

This rearrangement joins TRBV19 to TRBJ1-2; 10 nucleotides align to TRBD1. The trim removed 7 bases at V and 4 bases at J, leaving 3 bases unmatched. Germline V gene sequence: CDR1 LNHDA, CDR2 SQIVND (reference sequence). The CDR3 runs to 13 residues. This CDR3 reads CASTDRGAYGYTF. The CDR3 DNA follows: TGTGCCAGTACGGACAGGGGGGCCTATGGCTACACCTTC.